This TCR beta chain was identified in a study of blood T cell repertoires in COVID-19. Study in general: There were acute and convalescent COVID-19 samples, and they came from the United States, Italy and Spain.

CDR3 size: 16 residues. The ends were cut back, 5 bases at V and 3 bases at J, with 16 bases in the middle. Germline CDR1 and CDR2: MNHEY and SMNVEV (reference sequence). Original data processing: The assay estimated nucleated cells by amplifying reference gene primers. Profiling relied on immunoSEQ multiplex PCR, and the TCRdb table lists in-frame clones only, not all of them. Clonal size and the V and J genes are those of that table, whereas D and trimming came from the DNA. The data show approximately 46,000 clones, under 90% seen once. Sequencing input: peripheral blood. This rearrangement joins TRBV27 to TRBJ1-4, with D possibly matching TRBD1 (6 bases). This TCR was recovered from a woman of 80 years or more with COVID-19, enrolled during active disease. CDR3 in DNA: TGTGCCAGCAGTGTACACCCAGGGGAATCTAATGAAAAACTGTTTTTT. It codes for CASSVHPGESNEKLFF.